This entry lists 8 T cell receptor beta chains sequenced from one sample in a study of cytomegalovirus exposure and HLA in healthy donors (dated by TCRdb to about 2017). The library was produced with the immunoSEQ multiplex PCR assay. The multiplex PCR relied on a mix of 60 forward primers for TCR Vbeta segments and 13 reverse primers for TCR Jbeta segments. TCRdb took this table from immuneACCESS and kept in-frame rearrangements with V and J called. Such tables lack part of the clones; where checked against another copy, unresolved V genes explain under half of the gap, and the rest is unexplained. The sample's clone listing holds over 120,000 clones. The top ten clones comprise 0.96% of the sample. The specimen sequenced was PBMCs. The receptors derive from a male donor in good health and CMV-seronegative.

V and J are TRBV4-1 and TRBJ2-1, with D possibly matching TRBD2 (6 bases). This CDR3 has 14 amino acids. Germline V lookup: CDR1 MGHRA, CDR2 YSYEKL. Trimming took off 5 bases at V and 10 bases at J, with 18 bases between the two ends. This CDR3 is CASSLGTPLVEQFF. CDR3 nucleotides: TGCGCCAGCAGCTTAGGGACTCCGTTGGTGGAGCAGTTCTTC.

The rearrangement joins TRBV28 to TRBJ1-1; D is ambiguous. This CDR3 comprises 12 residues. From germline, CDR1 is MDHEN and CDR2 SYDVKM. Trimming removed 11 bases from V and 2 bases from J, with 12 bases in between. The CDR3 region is CACRSGNTEAFF. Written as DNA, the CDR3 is TGTGCCTGTAGATCAGGAAACACTGAAGCTTTCTTT.

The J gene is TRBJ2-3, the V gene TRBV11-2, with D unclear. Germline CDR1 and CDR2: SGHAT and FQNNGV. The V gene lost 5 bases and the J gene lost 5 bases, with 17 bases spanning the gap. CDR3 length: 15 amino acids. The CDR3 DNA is TGTGCCAGCAGCCCCCCTCGTTTAAGCGTAGATACGCAGTATTTT. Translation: CASSPPRLSVDTQYF.

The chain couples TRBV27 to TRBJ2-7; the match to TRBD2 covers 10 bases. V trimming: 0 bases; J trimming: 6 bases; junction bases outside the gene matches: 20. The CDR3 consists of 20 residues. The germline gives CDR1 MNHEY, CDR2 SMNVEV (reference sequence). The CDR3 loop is CASSLSLGEASGSAMFEQYF. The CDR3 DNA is TGTGCCAGCAGTTTATCGTTGGGAGAGGCTAGCGGGAGTGCGATGTTCGAGCAGTACTTC.

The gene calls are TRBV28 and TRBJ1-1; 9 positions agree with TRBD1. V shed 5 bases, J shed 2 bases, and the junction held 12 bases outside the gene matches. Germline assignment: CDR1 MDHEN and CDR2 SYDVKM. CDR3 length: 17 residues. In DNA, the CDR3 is TGTGCCAGCAGTCCCCCCGGGACAGGGAATCGAAACACTGAAGCTTTCTTT. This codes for CASSPPGTGNRNTEAFF.

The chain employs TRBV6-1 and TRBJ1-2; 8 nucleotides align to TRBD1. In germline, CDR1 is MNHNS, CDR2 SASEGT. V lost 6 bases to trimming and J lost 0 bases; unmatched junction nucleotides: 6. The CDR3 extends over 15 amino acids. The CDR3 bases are TGTGCCAGCAGCACACAGGGGGATGCTAACTATGGCTACACCTTC. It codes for CASSTQGDANYGYTF.

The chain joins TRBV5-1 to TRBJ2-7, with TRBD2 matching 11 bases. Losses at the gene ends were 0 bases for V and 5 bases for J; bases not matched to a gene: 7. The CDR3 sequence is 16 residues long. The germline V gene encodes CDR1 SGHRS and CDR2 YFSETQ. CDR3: CASSLEASGRLNEQYF. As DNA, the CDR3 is TGCGCCAGCAGCTTGGAAGCTAGCGGGAGGCTGAACGAGCAGTACTTC.

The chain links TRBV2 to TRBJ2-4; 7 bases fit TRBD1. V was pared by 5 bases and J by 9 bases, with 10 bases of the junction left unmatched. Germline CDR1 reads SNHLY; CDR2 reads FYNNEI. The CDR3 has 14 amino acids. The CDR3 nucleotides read TGTGCCAGCAGTTTCGACAGGGATGCGCGCATTCAGTACTTC. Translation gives CASSFDRDARIQYF.